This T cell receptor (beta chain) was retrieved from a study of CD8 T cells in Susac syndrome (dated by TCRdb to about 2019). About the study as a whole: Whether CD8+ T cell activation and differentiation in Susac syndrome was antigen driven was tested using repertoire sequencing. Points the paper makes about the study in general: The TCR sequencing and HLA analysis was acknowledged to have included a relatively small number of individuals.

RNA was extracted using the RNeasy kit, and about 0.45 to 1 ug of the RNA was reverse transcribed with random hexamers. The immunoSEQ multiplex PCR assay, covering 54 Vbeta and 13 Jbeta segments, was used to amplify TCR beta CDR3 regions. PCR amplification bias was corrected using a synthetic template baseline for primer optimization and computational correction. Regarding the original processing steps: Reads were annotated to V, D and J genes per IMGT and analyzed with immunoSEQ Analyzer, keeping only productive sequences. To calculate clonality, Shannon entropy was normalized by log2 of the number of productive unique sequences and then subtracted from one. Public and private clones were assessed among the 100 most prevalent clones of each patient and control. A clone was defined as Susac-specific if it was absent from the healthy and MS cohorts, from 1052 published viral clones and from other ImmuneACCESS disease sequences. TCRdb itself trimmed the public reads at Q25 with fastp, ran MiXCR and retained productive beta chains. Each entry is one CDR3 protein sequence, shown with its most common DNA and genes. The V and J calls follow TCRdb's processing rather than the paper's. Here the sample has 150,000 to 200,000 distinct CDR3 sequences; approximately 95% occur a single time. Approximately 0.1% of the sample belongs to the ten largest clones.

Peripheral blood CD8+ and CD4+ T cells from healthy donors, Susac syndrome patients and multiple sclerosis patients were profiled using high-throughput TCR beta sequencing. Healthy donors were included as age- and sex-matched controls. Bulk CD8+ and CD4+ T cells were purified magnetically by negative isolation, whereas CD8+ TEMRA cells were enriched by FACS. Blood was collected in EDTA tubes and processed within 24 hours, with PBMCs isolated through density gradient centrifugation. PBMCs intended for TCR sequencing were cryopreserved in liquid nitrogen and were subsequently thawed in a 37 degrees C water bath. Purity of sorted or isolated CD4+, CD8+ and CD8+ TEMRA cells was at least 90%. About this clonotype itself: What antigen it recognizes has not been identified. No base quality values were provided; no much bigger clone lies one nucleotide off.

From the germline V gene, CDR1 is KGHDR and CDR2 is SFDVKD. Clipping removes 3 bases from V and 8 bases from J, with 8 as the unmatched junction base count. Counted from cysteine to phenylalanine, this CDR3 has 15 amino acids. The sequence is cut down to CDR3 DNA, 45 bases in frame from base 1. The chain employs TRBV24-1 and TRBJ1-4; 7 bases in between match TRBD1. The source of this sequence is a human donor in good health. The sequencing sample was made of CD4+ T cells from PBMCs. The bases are TGTGCCACCAGTGATCCGCAGGGGGAGGAGGAAAAACTGTTTTTT. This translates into CATSDPQGEEEKLFF.